This TCR beta chain derives from a study of T cells in Graves' hyperthyroidism and ophthalmopathy. Across the study: It was at initial diagnosis, before any treatment, that peripheral blood was collected. General study points: Appearing also in blood were most of the thyroid clonotypes expanded above 0.001. A median 6.5 months before onset, the model predicted ophthalmopathy.

The table lists this clonotype with many counts. Antigen: not known. The CDR3 runs 15 residues. From germline, CDR1 is PRHDT and CDR2 FYEKMQ (reference sequence). Deletions cut 7 bases from V and 0 bases from J, with 15 bases between. Using RNA transcripts as the source, TCR beta CDR3 regions were amplified. Researchers ran a first-round RT-PCR on the TCR CDR3 using the HTBI primer set. TCRdb analysed the multiplex PCR reads with MiXCR anew, one entry per CDR3 protein. The data show hundreds of thousands of distinct CDR3 sequences, about 14% seen once. Among the patients, aged 18 to 65, hyperthyroidism was newly diagnosed and had lasted under 2 months.

The V and J genes are TRBV13 and TRBJ1-2; weak D call: TRBD1 (5 bases). Material: blood. The sequence was obtained from a woman younger than 30 with Graves' hyperthyroidism. DNA of the CDR3: TGTGCCAGCATGGTAAGGGGCCAGACTAACTATGGCTACACCTTC. Its protein product is CASMVRGQTNYGYTF.